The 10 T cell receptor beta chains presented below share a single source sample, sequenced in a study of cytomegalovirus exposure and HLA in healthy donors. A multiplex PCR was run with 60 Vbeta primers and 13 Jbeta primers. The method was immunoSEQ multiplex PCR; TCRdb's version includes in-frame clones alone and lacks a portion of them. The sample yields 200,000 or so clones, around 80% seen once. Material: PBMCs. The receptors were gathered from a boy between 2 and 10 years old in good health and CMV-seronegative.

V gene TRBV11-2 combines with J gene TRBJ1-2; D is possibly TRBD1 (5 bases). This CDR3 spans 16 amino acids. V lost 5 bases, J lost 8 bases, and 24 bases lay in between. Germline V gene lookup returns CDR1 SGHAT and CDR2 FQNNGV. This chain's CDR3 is CASSVPGGGNRRGYTF. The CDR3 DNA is TGTGCCAGCAGCGTTCCCGGGGGGGGGAATCGTCGGGGCTACACCTTC.

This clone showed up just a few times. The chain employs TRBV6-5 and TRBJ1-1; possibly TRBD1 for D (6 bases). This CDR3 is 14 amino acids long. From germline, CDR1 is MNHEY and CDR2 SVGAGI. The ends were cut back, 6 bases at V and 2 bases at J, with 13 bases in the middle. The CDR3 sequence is CASRIDRSNTEAFF. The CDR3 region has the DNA TGTGCCAGCAGGATTGACAGGTCCAACACTGAAGCTTTCTTT.

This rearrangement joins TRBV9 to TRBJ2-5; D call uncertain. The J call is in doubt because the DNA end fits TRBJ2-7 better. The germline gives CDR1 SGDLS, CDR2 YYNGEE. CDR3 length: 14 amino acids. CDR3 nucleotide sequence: TGTGCCAGCAGCGTCGGGTCGTACCCCTACGAGCAGTACTTC. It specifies CASSVGSYPYEQYF.

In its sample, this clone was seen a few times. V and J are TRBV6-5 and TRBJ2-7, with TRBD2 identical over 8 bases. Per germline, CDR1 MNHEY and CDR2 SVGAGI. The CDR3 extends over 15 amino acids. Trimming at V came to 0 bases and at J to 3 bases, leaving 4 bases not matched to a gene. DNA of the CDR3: TGTGCCAGCAGTTACTCGAGCACTAGCGGCTACGAGCAGTACTTC. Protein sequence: CASSYSSTSGYEQYF.

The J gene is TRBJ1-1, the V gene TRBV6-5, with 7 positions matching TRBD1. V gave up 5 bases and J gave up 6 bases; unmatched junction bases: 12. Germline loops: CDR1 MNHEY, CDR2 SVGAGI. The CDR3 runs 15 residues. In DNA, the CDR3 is TGTGCCAGCAGTAGGGAGACAGGGCTTTTTTCTGAAGCTTTCTTT. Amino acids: CASSRETGLFSEAFF.

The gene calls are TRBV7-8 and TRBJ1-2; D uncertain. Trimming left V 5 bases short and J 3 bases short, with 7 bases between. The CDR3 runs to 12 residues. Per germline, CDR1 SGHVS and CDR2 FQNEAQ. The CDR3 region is CASSRRDYGYTF. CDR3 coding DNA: TGTGCCAGCAGCCGACGGGACTATGGCTACACCTTC.

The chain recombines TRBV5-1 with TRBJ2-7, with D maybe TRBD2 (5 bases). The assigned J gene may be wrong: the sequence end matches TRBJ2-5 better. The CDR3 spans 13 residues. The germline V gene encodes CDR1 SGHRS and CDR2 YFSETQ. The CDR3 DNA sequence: TGCGCCAGCGGGTACGGGAACCAAGAGACCCAGTACTTC. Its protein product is CASGYGNQETQYF.

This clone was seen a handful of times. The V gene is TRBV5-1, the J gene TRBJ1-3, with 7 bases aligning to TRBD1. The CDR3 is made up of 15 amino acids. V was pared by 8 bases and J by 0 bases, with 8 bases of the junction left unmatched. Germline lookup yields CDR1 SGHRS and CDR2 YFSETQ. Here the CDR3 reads CASSGQESSGNTIYF. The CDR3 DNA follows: TGCGCCAGTAGTGGACAGGAGAGCTCTGGAAACACCATATATTTT.

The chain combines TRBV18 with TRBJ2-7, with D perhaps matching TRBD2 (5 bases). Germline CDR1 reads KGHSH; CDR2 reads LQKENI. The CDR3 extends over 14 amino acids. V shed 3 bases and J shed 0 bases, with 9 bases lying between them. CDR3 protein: CASSPSGSSYEQYF. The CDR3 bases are TGTGCCAGCTCACCGAGCGGAAGCTCCTACGAGCAGTACTTC.

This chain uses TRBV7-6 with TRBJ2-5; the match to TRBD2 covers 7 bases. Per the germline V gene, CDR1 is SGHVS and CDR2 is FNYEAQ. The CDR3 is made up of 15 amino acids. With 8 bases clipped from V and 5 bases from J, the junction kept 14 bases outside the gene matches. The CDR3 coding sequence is TGTGCCAGCTCTCCGTGGGAGGGGCTAGAGGAGACCCAGTACTTC. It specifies CASSPWEGLEETQYF.